Each of the 29 T cell receptor beta chains below was sequenced from the same sample in a study of technical replicates of blood from a few donors. Clones were sequenced by immunoSEQ multiplex PCR, and TCRdb holds only the in-frame ones, with some missing. The sample lists tens of thousands of clones; around nine tenths were seen once. Sequencing input: T cells isolated from PBMCs. The receptors come from a human donor in good health.

This clone was recorded once. The chain combines TRBV6-6 with TRBJ2-7, with 9 bases that match TRBD1. The CDR3 is 15 residues long. The J segment lost 5 bases and the V segment lost 0 bases, leaving 5 bases of the junction unmatched. Germline CDR1 and CDR2: MNHNY and SVGAGI (reference sequence). The CDR3 DNA reads as TGTGCCAGCAGTTACTCGGCACAGGGGGCGCACGAGCAGTACTTC. This translates into CASSYSAQGAHEQYF.

The V call is TRBV19, the J call TRBJ1-2, with a tentative D call TRBD1 (6 bases). The V end lost 4 bases, the J end lost 4 bases, and 13 bases lay between the germline ends. Looked up from germline, CDR1 is LNHDA and CDR2 is SQIVND (reference sequence). This CDR3 is built from 14 residues. Written as DNA, the CDR3 is TGTGCCAGTAGTACCTCAGGGGCGAGCTATGGCTACACCTTC. Translated: CASSTSGASYGYTF.

The chain carries TRBV28 and TRBJ2-2; D not certain. Trimming stripped 6 bases from V and 6 bases from J, with 8 bases between. Looked up from germline, CDR1 is MDHEN and CDR2 is SYDVKM. The CDR3 runs 12 residues. The CDR3 nucleotides read TGTGCCAGCAGCTTTTTAGCCGGGGAGCTGTTTTTT. This codes for CASSFLAGELFF.

The chain employs TRBV28 and TRBJ2-5; weak D call: TRBD1 (6 bases). Germline CDR1 and CDR2: MDHEN and SYDVKM. With 5 bases removed from V and 2 bases from J, the gap between germline ends came to 12 bases. The CDR3 extends over 14 amino acids. CDR3 sequence: CASSQDSRQETQYF. The CDR3 DNA reads as TGTGCCAGCAGTCAGGACAGTCGGCAAGAGACCCAGTACTTC.

The rearrangement links TRBV5-1 to TRBJ1-2; D gene ambiguous. The V end was cut by 5 bases, the J end by 0 bases, with 8 bases between. The CDR3 is 13 residues long. CDR1 and CDR2 (germline): SGHRS, YFSETQ. CDR3 coding DNA: TGCGCCAGCAGAGACACGGCTAACTATGGCTACACCTTC. This gives the protein CASRDTANYGYTF. Looking up the rest from reference TRBV5-1 and TRBJ1-2 gives the full variable domain: KAGVTQTPRYLIKTRGQQVTLSCSPISGHRSVSWYQQTPGQGLQFLFEYFSETQRNKGNFPGRFSGRQFSNSRSEMNVSTLELGDSALYLCASRDTANYGYTFGSGTRLTVV.

As DNA, the CDR3 is TGTGCCAGCACTGTACTAGCGGAGGGGACCGGGGAGCTGTTTTTT. Encoded protein: CASTVLAEGTGELFF. This chain joins TRBV2 and TRBJ2-2; 8 bases agree with TRBD2. The CDR3 is 15 residues long. Germline CDR1 is SNHLY and CDR2 is FYNNEI. Trimming cost V 7 bases and J 5 bases; bases outside gene matches: 9.

The chain employs TRBV27 and TRBJ2-3; maybe TRBD2 (6 bases). This CDR3 spans 14 amino acids. Germline CDR1 is MNHEY and CDR2 is SMNVEV (reference sequence). V gave up 2 bases and J gave up 5 bases, with 11 bases separating them. CDR3 region: CASSLAGWGDTQYF. Written as DNA, the CDR3 is TGTGCCAGCAGTTTAGCGGGATGGGGAGATACGCAGTATTTT.

J is TRBJ1-1 and V is TRBV27, with no clear D. This CDR3 spans 13 amino acids. Germline V lookup: CDR1 MNHEY, CDR2 SMNVEV (reference sequence). With 8 bases removed from V and 0 bases from J, the gap between germline ends came to 10 bases. CDR3 sequence reads: CASRYLLNTEAFF. DNA of the CDR3: TGTGCCAGCCGTTATCTACTGAACACTGAAGCTTTCTTT.

This clone was observed a single time. This chain links TRBV5-1 with TRBJ2-7, with a weak D call TRBD1 (5 bases). The V end lost 3 bases, the J end lost 0 bases, and 16 bases lay between the germline ends. Germline V CDR1 and CDR2: SGHRS, YFSETQ. The length of the CDR3 is 16 residues. The CDR3 coding sequence is TGCGCCAGCAGCTCGAACCGACAGATCAGCTCCTACGAGCAGTACTTC. Encoded protein: CASSSNRQISSYEQYF.

This chain links TRBV18 with TRBJ1-4, with a weak D call TRBD1 (6 bases). The CDR3 extends over 14 amino acids. Trimming shortened V by 4 bases and J by 3 bases, and 9 bases separated the two germline ends. From germline, CDR1 is KGHSH and CDR2 LQKENI. The DNA for the CDR3 is TGTGCCAGCTCACGTGGACAGCCTAATGAAAAACTGTTTTTT. It yields the protein CASSRGQPNEKLFF. Using reference TRBV18 and TRBJ1-4 for the parts outside the CDR3, the full variable domain is NAGVMQNPRHLVRRRGQEARLRCSPMKGHSHVYWYRQLPEEGLKFMVYLQKENIIDESGMPKERFSAEFPKEGPSILRIQQVVRGDSAAYFCASSRGQPNEKLFFGSGTQLSVL.

The DNA for the CDR3 is TGTGCCAGCAGCGAAAGGGGAGCGGGGGTGGCAACTGAAGCTTTCTTT. It codes for CASSERGAGVATEAFF. The chain uses TRBV21-1 and TRBJ1-1. TRBV21-1 is noted as a pseudogene. The CDR3 loop spans 16 amino acids.

The V gene is TRBV11-2, the J gene TRBJ2-2, with D maybe TRBD1 (6 bases). The CDR3 covers 13 residues. Germline values: CDR1 SGHAT, CDR2 FQNNGV. V lost 5 bases to trimming and J lost 4 bases, with 8 bases between them. The CDR3 coding sequence is TGTGCCAGCAGCGTACAGGGCACCGGGGAGCTGTTTTTT. Its translation is CASSVQGTGELFF. Filled out from reference TRBV11-2 and TRBJ2-2, the complete variable domain reads EAGVAQSPRYKIIEKRQSVAFWCNPISGHATLYWYQQILGQGPKLLIQFQNNGVVDDSQLPKDRFSAERLKGVDSTLKIQPAKLEDSAVYLCASSVQGTGELFFGEGSRLTVL.

In this sample, this clone turned up once. The V and J genes are TRBV29-1 and TRBJ2-5; no firm D call. The closer fit of TRBJ2-7 to the DNA end suggests the J call may be wrong. Per germline, CDR1 SQVTM and CDR2 ANQGSEA. This CDR3 region has 14 residues. CDR3 in amino acids: CSVEFSFGAYEQYF. The CDR3 DNA follows: TGCAGCGTTGAATTTAGTTTCGGAGCCTACGAGCAGTACTTC.

The chain combines TRBV7-9 with TRBJ1-2; D unclear. Germline V gene data show CDR1 as SEHNR and CDR2 as FQNEAQ (reference sequence). The CDR3 spans 14 residues. The germline V and J ends were trimmed by 0 bases and 7 bases, with 12 bases remaining between them. The CDR3 loop is CASSLALGAGGYTF. CDR3 nucleotides: TGTGCCAGCAGCTTAGCACTGGGCGCTGGTGGCTACACCTTC.

The rearrangement links TRBV6-5 to TRBJ1-2, with 9 bases matching TRBD1. Germline assignment: CDR1 MNHEY and CDR2 SVGAGI. The CDR3 has 14 amino acids. V lost 7 bases and J lost 8; bases outside the gene matches: 11. CDR3 DNA sequence: TGTGCCAGCATTCACCCGGGACAGGGAAACGGCTACACCTTC. Protein sequence: CASIHPGQGNGYTF.

CDR3 protein: CASRGLDEQYF. CDR3 DNA: TGTGCCAGCCGAGGTCTTGACGAGCAGTACTTC. This rearrangement joins TRBV6-5 to TRBJ2-7, with D unresolved. This CDR3 has 11 residues. V lost 8 bases and J lost 5, with 10 bases in between. Germline CDR1 is MNHEY and CDR2 is SVGAGI.

The gene calls are TRBV19 and TRBJ1-5; D gene ambiguous. Germline-derived CDR1 and CDR2 are LNHDA and SQIVND (reference sequence). Trimming cost V 6 bases and J 1 base, with 4 bases left between them. CDR3 size: 12 residues. CDR3 in amino acids: CASSYSNQPQHF. DNA of the CDR3: TGTGCCAGTAGCTACAGCAATCAGCCCCAGCATTTT.

The V gene is TRBV11-2, the J gene TRBJ2-3; D ambiguous. Germline V gene sequence: CDR1 SGHAT, CDR2 FQNNGV. This CDR3 is 15 amino acids long. Trimming left V 1 base short and J 6 bases short, with 14 bases between. The CDR3 loop reads CASSLVAFPMDTQYF. The DNA of the CDR3 is TGTGCCAGCAGCTTAGTTGCGTTCCCCATGGATACGCAGTATTTT.

The chain is built from TRBV7-9 and TRBJ2-7; 8 bases agree with TRBD1. V lost 9 bases to trimming and J lost 3 bases; unmatched junction nucleotides: 4. This CDR3 spans 12 amino acids. The germline V gene has CDR1 SEHNR and CDR2 FQNEAQ (reference sequence). As DNA, the CDR3 is TGTGCCAGGGGACAGGAGTTCTACGAGCAGTACTTC. Translation gives CARGQEFYEQYF.

The J gene is TRBJ2-1, the V gene TRBV5-6, with 9 bases identical to TRBD1. The V segment lost 3 bases and the J segment 4 bases; nucleotides outside the gene matches: 5. CDR1 SGHDT and CDR2 YYEEEE come from the germline V gene. The CDR3 totals 15 residues. The CDR3 region has the DNA TGTGCCAGCAGCTACCGGGACAGGGTTTACAATGAGCAGTTCTTC. This encodes CASSYRDRVYNEQFF. The complete variable domain, with remaining parts taken from reference TRBV5-6 and TRBJ2-1, reads DAGVTQSPTHLIKTRGQQVTLRCSPKSGHDTVSWYQQALGQGPQFIFQYYEEEERQRGNFPDRFSGHQFPNYSSELNVNALLLGDSALYLCASSYRDRVYNEQFFGPGTRLTVL.

The chain is built from TRBV28 and TRBJ1-3; D gene ambiguous. Germline V gene sequence: CDR1 MDHEN, CDR2 SYDVKM. Trimming took 5 bases from V and 4 from J, leaving 9 bases between them. The CDR3 extends over 13 amino acids. CDR3 sequence (DNA): TGTGCCAGCAGTCTCCCTCCCGGAAACACCATATATTTT. Translated: CASSLPPGNTIYF.

The gene calls are TRBV27 and TRBJ2-7; 10 bases line up with TRBD1. Losses at the gene ends were 2 bases for V and 4 bases for J; bases not matched to a gene: 2. This CDR3 is built from 14 residues. Germline CDR1 reads MNHEY; CDR2 reads SMNVEV (reference sequence). DNA of the CDR3: TGTGCCAGCAGTTTACGGACAGGGGGTTACGAGCAGTACTTC. It yields the protein CASSLRTGGYEQYF.

The V and J genes are TRBV13 and TRBJ1-1, with D hard to call. V was shortened by 4 bases and J by 5 bases, with 11 bases between the two germline ends. Germline V gives CDR1 PRHDT, CDR2 FYEKMQ (reference sequence). The CDR3 sequence is 13 residues long. CDR3 coding DNA: TGTGCCAGCAGCTCCACCCTAGAAACTGAAGCTTTCTTT. It specifies CASSSTLETEAFF. The complete variable domain, with remaining parts taken from reference TRBV13 and TRBJ1-1, reads AAGVIQSPRHLIKEKRETATLKCYPIPRHDTVYWYQQGPGQDPQFLISFYEKMQSDKGSIPDRFSAQQFSDYHSELNMSSLELGDSALYFCASSSTLETEAFFGQGTRLTVV.

This rearrangement joins TRBV6-1 to TRBJ2-2, with 9 bases aligning to TRBD2. The V gene's germline CDR1 is MNHNS and CDR2 SASEGT. V shed 5 bases, J shed 8 bases, and the junction held 9 bases outside the gene matches. There are 15 residues in the CDR3. The CDR3 coding sequence is TGTGCCAGCAGTTTCATAGCGGGAGAAGAGGGGGAGCTGTTTTTT. It specifies CASSFIAGEEGELFF.

The chain combines TRBV2 with TRBJ2-1; 10 bases agree with TRBD1. Germline CDR1 SNHLY, CDR2 FYNNEI. V shed 8 bases and J 7 bases; nucleotides not matched to a gene: 11. CDR3 length: 15 amino acids. In nucleotides, the CDR3 is TGTGCCAGCCCCAACCGGGACAGGGGACAGAATGAGCAGTTCTTC. The encoded protein is CASPNRDRGQNEQFF.

This clone was recorded once. The chain is built from TRBV7-3 and TRBJ2-1; 8 bases are shared with TRBD2. This CDR3 contains 15 residues. The germline V gene has CDR1 SGHTA and CDR2 FQGTGA. The V and J ends lost 1 base and 8 bases, in that order; junction bases with no gene match: 7. Written as DNA, the CDR3 is TGTGCCAGCAGCTTAAATTCGGGAGGGTTCGATGAGCAGTTCTTC. Translation: CASSLNSGGFDEQFF.

The chain employs TRBV28 and TRBJ2-7; D is unclear. V lost 8 bases and J 0 bases, leaving 14 bases between the germline ends. The CDR3 has 14 amino acids. Germline CDR1 MDHEN, CDR2 SYDVKM. This CDR3 reads CASAELWSSYEQYF. The CDR3 nucleotides are TGTGCCAGCGCCGAACTTTGGAGCTCCTACGAGCAGTACTTC.

The chain joins TRBV6-5 to TRBJ2-1; the D gene is possibly TRBD2 (6 bases). V shed 2 bases and J shed 4 bases, with 9 bases lying between them. The germline gives CDR1 MNHEY, CDR2 SVGAGI. The CDR3 loop spans 14 amino acids. CDR3 in DNA: TGTGCCAGCAGTTACGGGACTCATTACAATGAGCAGTTCTTC. Translated, it gives CASSYGTHYNEQFF.

The chain recombines TRBV7-3 with TRBJ2-1, with D possibly matching TRBD2 (6 bases). CDR3 length equals 12 residues. Germline CDR1 reads SGHTA; CDR2 reads FQGTGA. Trimming pared 5 bases from V and 9 bases from J, leaving 11 bases between. The CDR3, as DNA: TGTGCCAGCAGCAGGACTATGGCTGAGCAGTTCTTC. Its translation: CASSRTMAEQFF.